This T cell receptor beta chain was obtained from a study of STAT5B mutations in CD4+ large granular lymphocyte leukemia. As for this clone: Its specificity is not known.

General study findings and limits: Top patient clones used TRBV06 genes more often: 8/27 versus 2/35 in controls.

V was pared by 7 bases and J by 7 bases, with 17 bases between. The germline CDR1 and CDR2 sequences are SNHLY and FYNNEI. This CDR3 region has 13 residues. Profiled with immunoSEQ multiplex PCR; TCRdb holds only in-frame clones, not every one. Here the sample spans approximately 33,000 clones, about 91% being singletons. The receptor was derived from a human donor in good health. The material sequenced was CD4+ T cells from blood buffy coats. V usage is TRBV2 and J usage is TRBJ2-7; the D gene could be TRBD1 or TRBD2 (5 bases each). The DNA for the CDR3 is TGTGCCAGCAATCGGGACGCCCTGACGGAGCAGTACTTC. Its protein product is CASNRDALTEQYF.